Listed here are 29 T cell receptor beta chains from one sample, sequenced in a study of shared clonotypes between healthy human individuals. Profiling relied on immunoSEQ multiplex PCR, and the TCRdb table lists in-frame clones only, not all of them. The sample includes roughly 100,000 clones, roughly 66% of them seen just once. Sequences were obtained from memory CD8+ T cells sorted from blood. Subset denoted: CD45RO+ cells pooled with CCR7-negative TemRA cells. These receptor sequences come from a woman aged 25 to 39 in good health.

This chain links TRBV5-1 with TRBJ1-3, with a tentative D call TRBD1 (5 bases). The CDR3 consists of 18 residues. The germline V gene encodes CDR1 SGHRS and CDR2 YFSETQ. V was pared by 4 bases and J by 0 bases, with 20 bases between. The CDR3 DNA is TGCGCCAGCAGCCAGGGTCTATGGGGCACGGACTCTGGAAACACCATATATTTT. Amino acids: CASSQGLWGTDSGNTIYF.

This clone was recorded at least ten times. V usage is TRBV6-5 and J usage is TRBJ1-1; 9 bases line up with TRBD1. V dropped 5 bases and J dropped 3; count of bases not matched to a gene: 7. Per the germline V gene, CDR1 is MNHEY and CDR2 is SVGAGI. The length of the CDR3 is 15 residues. CDR3 residues: CASSQLQGAHTEAFF. The DNA for the CDR3 is TGTGCCAGCAGTCAGTTACAGGGGGCTCACACTGAAGCTTTCTTT.

The chain uses TRBV5-1 and TRBJ2-5; D is unresolved. Trimming shortened V by 4 bases and J by 1 base, and 14 bases separated the two germline ends. Per germline, CDR1 SGHRS and CDR2 YFSETQ. This CDR3 has 15 amino acids. The CDR3, as DNA: TGCGCCAGCAGCAATTACTTGGACGGCCAAGAGACCCAGTACTTC. Its translation is CASSNYLDGQETQYF.

The gene calls are TRBV29-1 and TRBJ2-5; TRBD1 is a possible D gene (5 bases). Germline values: CDR1 SQVTM, CDR2 ANQGSEA. The CDR3 is 14 residues long. V was shortened by 7 bases and J by 4 bases, with 19 bases between the two germline ends. The CDR3 sequence is CSAAGSGARETQYF. Written as DNA, the CDR3 is TGCAGCGCTGCAGGCAGTGGGGCCCGAGAGACCCAGTACTTC. Together with reference TRBV29-1 and TRBJ2-5, the CDR3 gives the full variable domain: SAVISQKPSRDICQRGTSLTIQCQVDSQVTMMFWYRQQPGQSLTLIATANQGSEATYESGFVIDKFPISRPNLTFSTLTVSNMSPEDSSIYLCSAAGSGARETQYFGPGTRLLVL.

The chain carries TRBV5-5 and TRBJ2-1; unclear D gene. CDR1 is SGHKS, CDR2 YYEKEE, per germline (reference sequence). Deletions cut 4 bases from V and 0 bases from J, with 8 bases between. CDR3 length: 14 residues. The CDR3 loop is CASSPVGSYNEQFF. CDR3 sequence (DNA): TGTGCCAGCAGCCCAGTGGGCTCCTACAATGAGCAGTTCTTC.

V usage is TRBV6-5 and J usage is TRBJ1-5; weak D call: TRBD1 (6 bases). The CDR3 is made up of 14 amino acids. Between the trimmed V and J ends, which lost 3 bases and 7 bases, there was a span of 13 bases. The germline V gene has CDR1 MNHEY and CDR2 SVGAGI. CDR3 sequence: CASSYMGGRQPQHF. The CDR3 DNA sequence: TGTGCCAGCAGTTATATGGGGGGCAGGCAGCCCCAGCATTTT.

The genes are TRBV6-5 and TRBJ2-1, with TRBD2 matching over 7 bases. Germline CDR1 reads MNHEY; CDR2 reads SVGAGI. The V gene end was trimmed by 5 bases and the J gene end by 7 bases; junction bases not matched to a gene: 8. This CDR3 is built from 14 residues. CDR3 nucleotide sequence: TGTGCCAGCAGTCTCAGCGGGACTGGTAATGAGCAGTTCTTC. Translating it yields CASSLSGTGNEQFF.

V usage is TRBV4-3 and J usage is TRBJ2-7; TRBD1 might be the D (5 bases). Trimming left V 4 bases short and J 0 bases short, with 13 bases between. Germline CDR1 reads LGHNA; CDR2 reads YSLEER. There are 15 residues in the CDR3. The CDR3, as DNA: TGCGCCAGCAGCCGATGGACAACCCTCTCCTACGAGCAGTACTTC. As protein: CASSRWTTLSYEQYF.

This clone ranks as medium-sized. Different DNA sequences within this sample yield the same CDR3. The rearrangement joins TRBV14 to TRBJ2-7; D is uncertain. Germline-derived CDR1 and CDR2 are SGHDN and FVKESK. V lost 6 bases, J lost 3 bases, and 12 bases lay in between. The CDR3 spans 13 residues. The CDR3 sequence is CASSPGTLYEQYF. The CDR3 DNA is TGTGCCAGCAGTCCCGGAACCCTCTACGAGCAGTACTTC.

This clone has a single count. V and J are TRBV6-6 and TRBJ2-5; D unresolved. V was pared by 2 bases and J by 5 bases, with 6 bases between. Per germline, CDR1 MNHNY and CDR2 SVGAGI (reference sequence). The CDR3 is made up of 12 amino acids. CDR3 sequence: CASSYRFETQYF. The DNA of the CDR3 is TGTGCCAGCAGTTACCGGTTTGAGACCCAGTACTTC.

This clone was seen only a few times. This chain uses TRBV4-2 with TRBJ2-5, with 9 bases fitting TRBD1. The DNA end favors TRBJ2-7, so the J call may be wrong. CDR1 and CDR2 from the germline V gene are LGHNA and YNFKEQ. The CDR3 contains 16 residues. The CDR3 is CASSQEGGTGSNEQYF. The CDR3 DNA is TGTGCCAGCAGCCAAGAAGGAGGGACAGGGAGCAACGAGCAGTACTTC.

This clone has just one count. The chain links TRBV27 to TRBJ1-4; the D is unclear. Germline V CDR1 and CDR2: MNHEY, SMNVEV (reference sequence). This CDR3 contains 12 residues. Trimming took 6 bases from V and 5 from J, leaving 7 bases between them. The CDR3 loop is CASRGENEKLFF. The CDR3 DNA follows: TGTGCCAGCAGGGGAGAGAATGAAAAACTGTTTTTT.

The table lists this clone with many counts. Other DNA variants within this sample encode the same CDR3. The chain joins TRBV9 to TRBJ2-3; no clear D. Germline V CDR1 and CDR2: SGDLS, YYNGEE. The CDR3 sequence is 15 residues long. Between the trimmed V and J ends, which lost 0 bases and 0 bases, there was a span of 8 bases. The CDR3 DNA reads TGTGCCAGCAGCGTAGGGGTCGATAGCACAGATACGCAGTATTTT. Its protein is CASSVGVDSTDTQYF.

The genes are TRBV9 and TRBJ2-1; D remains unclear. The CDR3 extends over 13 amino acids. The germline V and J ends were trimmed by 0 bases and 9 bases, with 10 bases remaining between them. Germline CDR1 SGDLS, CDR2 YYNGEE. Written as DNA, the CDR3 is TGTGCCAGCAGCGTAGAATTTTCGACTGAGCAGTTCTTC. Translating gives CASSVEFSTEQFF.

This clone has a handful of counts. V and J are TRBV6-4 and TRBJ2-3; D gene uncertain. Trimming removed 2 bases from V and 3 bases from J, with 9 bases in between. Germline CDR1 is MRHNA and CDR2 is SNTAGT. This CDR3 is built from 14 residues. The CDR3 loop reads CASSDGLVTDTQYF. CDR3 bases: TGTGCCAGCAGTGACGGGCTTGTTACAGATACGCAGTATTTT.

This clone was seen only once. This chain joins TRBV5-4 and TRBJ2-5, with D hard to call. Trimming took 1 base from V and 3 from J, leaving 13 bases between them. CDR3 length equals 15 residues. The germline CDR1 and CDR2 sequences are SGHNT and YYREEE (reference sequence). The CDR3 DNA follows: TGTGCCAGCAGCTTGAAGACGATTTCGGAAGAGACCCAGTACTTC. Its protein is CASSLKTISEETQYF.

The chain carries TRBV2 and TRBJ2-7; D remains ambiguous. The ends were cut back, 3 bases at V and 2 bases at J, with 8 bases in the middle. Per the germline V gene, CDR1 is SNHLY and CDR2 is FYNNEI. The CDR3 consists of 13 residues. CDR3 coding DNA: TGTGCCAGCAGTGACGCAGGCCCCTACGAGCAGTACTTC. This codes for CASSDAGPYEQYF.

CDR3 in amino acids: CAWSPGLAVYNEQFF. The DNA for the CDR3 is TGTGCCTGGAGTCCGGGACTAGCGGTGTACAATGAGCAGTTCTTC. This sequence joins TRBV30 and TRBJ2-1, with TRBD2 identical over 11 bases. J gave up 4 bases and V 2 bases, and 4 bases lay outside the gene matches. The CDR3 sequence is 15 residues long. In germline, CDR1 is GTSNPN, CDR2 SVGIG (reference sequence).

The chain links TRBV5-3 to TRBJ1-2; no reliable D call. TRBV5-3 carries the ORF label, with uncertain function. Trimming pared 0 bases from V and 5 bases from J, leaving 5 bases between. The CDR3 totals 12 residues. CDR3 protein: CARSLGHYGYTF. The CDR3 DNA follows: TGTGCCAGAAGCTTGGGGCATTATGGCTACACCTTC.

The V and J genes are TRBV5-6 and TRBJ2-7; TRBD1 aligns across 10 bases. With 0 bases clipped from V and 2 bases from J, the junction kept 2 bases outside the gene matches. The length of the CDR3 is 15 residues. CDR1 is SGHDT, CDR2 YYEEEE, per germline. The CDR3, as DNA: TGTGCCAGCAGCTTGGGGACAGGGGGACCCTACGAGCAGTACTTC. The encoded protein is CASSLGTGGPYEQYF.

This clone appeared once. The chain has TRBV9 and TRBJ2-3; the D gene is possibly TRBD2 (5 bases). CDR3 length equals 16 residues. Germline V gene lookup returns CDR1 SGDLS and CDR2 YYNGEE. Trimming took 3 bases from V and 2 from J, leaving 16 bases between them. This CDR3 is CASSGGFRDSTDTQYF. The CDR3 region has the DNA TGTGCCAGCAGCGGGGGATTCCGGGATTCCACAGATACGCAGTATTTT.

The chain joins TRBV27 to TRBJ1-5; D is ambiguous. V was clipped by 4 bases and J by 0 bases, with 13 bases between them. The CDR3 is 16 residues long. Germline V lookup: CDR1 MNHEY, CDR2 SMNVEV (reference sequence). This CDR3 reads CASSSITAYSNQPQHF. Written as DNA, the CDR3 is TGTGCCAGCAGTTCGATCACAGCTTATAGCAATCAGCCCCAGCATTTT.

The gene calls are TRBV7-9 and TRBJ1-3; 11 bases map to TRBD1. The V gene end was trimmed by 5 bases and the J gene end by 2 bases; junction bases not matched to a gene: 5. Germline V gene sequence: CDR1 SEHNR, CDR2 FQNEAQ (reference sequence). The CDR3 spans 16 residues. CDR3 nucleotides: TGTGCCAGCAGCCGCGGACAGGGGGCTGCTGGAAACACCATATATTTT. It translates to CASSRGQGAAGNTIYF.

The gene calls are TRBV5-8 and TRBJ2-7; D call uncertain. Per the germline V gene, CDR1 is SGHTS and CDR2 is YDEGEE. The length of the CDR3 is 17 residues. V was clipped by 2 bases and J by 8 bases, with 26 bases between them. This chain's CDR3 is CASSLWVGVSSYDKQYF. As DNA, the CDR3 is TGTGCCAGCAGCTTATGGGTTGGGGTAAGCTCCTACGATAAGCAGTACTTC.

In its sample, this clone was seen a few times. CDR3 protein: CASSPGVVGQFF. CDR3 sequence (DNA): TGTGCCAGCAGTCCGGGGGTTGTGGGGCAGTTCTTC. The chain carries TRBV28 and TRBJ2-1; D may be TRBD2 (6 bases). The CDR3 is 12 amino acids. Per germline, CDR1 MDHEN and CDR2 SYDVKM. Trimming removed 5 bases at V and 12 bases at J, with 14 bases between.

The chain joins TRBV25-1 to TRBJ2-1, with TRBD2 matching 8 bases. Germline V lookup: CDR1 MGHDK, CDR2 SYGVNS. V trimming: 2 bases; J trimming: 7 bases; junction bases outside the gene matches: 16. This CDR3 region has 18 residues. As DNA, the CDR3 is TGTGCCAGCAGTGAAGCGAGTAGCGGGACGTTTCTGAGAAATGAGCAGTTCTTC. Encoded protein: CASSEASSGTFLRNEQFF.

This clone was seen only a few times. The rearrangement links TRBV7-9 to TRBJ2-3; 8 positions match TRBD2. V lost 4 bases and J lost 7; bases outside the gene matches: 13. CDR3 size: 16 residues. Germline loops: CDR1 SEHNR, CDR2 FQNEAQ (reference sequence). The CDR3 reads CASSSPRGVQHYTQYF. For the CDR3, the DNA is TGTGCCAGCAGCTCTCCGCGGGGGGTACAGCACTATACGCAGTATTTT.

This clone turned up a few times. This rearrangement joins TRBV2 to TRBJ2-4; TRBD1 aligns across 8 bases. Looked up from germline, CDR1 is SNHLY and CDR2 is FYNNEI. The CDR3 spans 14 residues. Trimming at V came to 6 bases and at J to 6 bases, leaving 7 bases not matched to a gene. The CDR3 sequence is CASSLETGVNIQYF. CDR3 DNA sequence: TGTGCCAGCAGCCTAGAGACAGGGGTAAACATTCAGTACTTC.

This chain connects TRBV25-1 to TRBJ2-7, with TRBD2 matching 8 bases. The trim removed 2 bases at V and 1 base at J, leaving 7 bases unmatched. The CDR3 runs to 16 residues. Germline V gene data show CDR1 as MGHDK and CDR2 as SYGVNS. This chain's CDR3 is CASSEGRGASSYEQYF. Written as DNA, the CDR3 is TGTGCCAGCAGTGAAGGGCGGGGGGCTTCATCCTACGAGCAGTACTTC.